The sequence of this TCR beta chain was determined in a study of blood T cell repertoires in COVID-19. Study-level information: Sample material is recorded as cDNA or gDNA derived from T cells, B-cell-depleted T cells, or PBMCs.

Looked up from germline, CDR1 is MDHEN and CDR2 is SYDVKM. This CDR3 is built from 13 residues. Between the trimmed V and J ends, which lost 3 bases and 2 bases, there was a span of 7 bases. For this clone: The same CDR3 is also encoded by other DNA sequences in this sample.

TCRdb's table, derived via immunoSEQ multiplex PCR, lists solely in-frame clones and lacks some. The sample holds about 180,000 clones; around 83% are singletons and the top ten take 6.2%. Those who participated ranged in age from roughly 18 to 90 years and resided in some 24 US areas. The sample taken for sequencing was PBMCs or T cells enriched from blood (not recorded which). This sequence originates from a man aged 40-49 years who had recovered from COVID-19. The rearrangement joins TRBV28 to TRBJ1-2; D possibly corresponds to TRBD1 (6 bases). The CDR3 bases are TGTGCCAGCAGTTTCGGACAGAACTATGGCTACACCTTC. It encodes CASSFGQNYGYTF.